Described below is a single T cell receptor (beta chain) sequence and its context. Its binding antigen is unknown. One base away there is no much larger clone; base qualities are not given. This sample stems from a study of blood T cell repertoires in COVID-19 (TCRdb year 2020). Study-wide context: Collaborator samples came from the United States, Italy and Spain and covered acute and convalescent phases of COVID-19. The material from the prospective study consisted of cDNA or gDNA derived from T cells, B-cell-depleted T cells, or PBMCs. Subjects who had been exposed to COVID-19, were actively infected with it, or had recovered from it provided the deeply sampled blood TCRbeta repertoires that made up the dataset. The repertoires were made available in a free public database intended to serve as a resource for research on the immune response to SARS-CoV-2. Samples came from the ongoing ImmuneRACE study (first 160 participants) plus 1,254 subjects from 6 global collaborators. Sample metadata almost always included a de-identified subject ID, COVID-19 status, age in years and sex. Where HLA class I and class II types were available, the types were taken from metadata supplied by the sample provider, not from assay-based typing.

Here is what the overall study found, with its caveats: How much clinical and demographic metadata was included differed by source and by participant, and the metadata was provided uncurated.

Collaborating institutions collected whole blood in K2EDTA tubes following their own protocols. Collaborator samples were shipped for TCRbeta analysis as frozen whole blood, isolated PBMCs, or DNA extracted from either sample type. Including the terminal cysteine and phenylalanine, the CDR3 comprises 16 residues. Only CDR3 DNA is held: 48 bases, read in frame from base 1. Compared with germline, V lacks 0 bases and J lacks 5 bases; bases without a gene match: 9. The germline V gene encodes CDR1 SGHVS and CDR2 FNYEAQ. TCRbeta CDR3 regions were amplified from genomic DNA using the immunoSEQ Assay, a bias-controlled multiplex PCR. Turning to the authors' computational methods: The number of nucleated cells in each sample was estimated by amplification of reference gene primers within the assay. Sequence reads were collapsed and filtered to measure the absolute abundance of every unique TCRbeta CDR3 rearrangement. For each sample, productive Simpson clonality was calculated by taking the square root of Simpson's diversity index across productive rearrangements. This is the immuneACCESS table as TCRdb keeps it, with only in-frame sequences that have V and J called. A part of the clones is gone; compared with another copy, unresolved V genes explain less than half, and the rest is unexplained. The DNA gave D and trimming, while V, J and clone size come from that table. A total of approximately 180,000 clones appear in this sample, around nine tenths of them only once. The leading ten clones occupy approximately 4% of the sample.

This receptor was identified in a human donor in a cohort sampled during active COVID-19. Input material: peripheral blood. The sequence joins TRBV7-6 to TRBJ2-5; 7 nucleotides in the junction match TRBD1. Read as DNA, the sequence is TGTGCCAGCAGCTTAGCCTCACAGGGGATAGCGGAGACCCAGTACTTC. Its protein product is CASSLASQGIAETQYF.